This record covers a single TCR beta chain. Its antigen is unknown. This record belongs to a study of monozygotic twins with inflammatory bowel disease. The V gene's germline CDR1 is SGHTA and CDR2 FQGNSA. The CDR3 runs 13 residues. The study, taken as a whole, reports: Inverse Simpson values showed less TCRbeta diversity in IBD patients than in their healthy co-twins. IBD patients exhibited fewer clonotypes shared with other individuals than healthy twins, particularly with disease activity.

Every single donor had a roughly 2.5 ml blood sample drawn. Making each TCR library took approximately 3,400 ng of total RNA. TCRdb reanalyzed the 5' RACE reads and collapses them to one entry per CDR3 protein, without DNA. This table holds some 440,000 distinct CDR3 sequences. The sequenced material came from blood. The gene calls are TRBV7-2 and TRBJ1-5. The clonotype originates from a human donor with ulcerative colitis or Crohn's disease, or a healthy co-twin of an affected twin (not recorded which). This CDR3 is CASGLYGNQPQHF.